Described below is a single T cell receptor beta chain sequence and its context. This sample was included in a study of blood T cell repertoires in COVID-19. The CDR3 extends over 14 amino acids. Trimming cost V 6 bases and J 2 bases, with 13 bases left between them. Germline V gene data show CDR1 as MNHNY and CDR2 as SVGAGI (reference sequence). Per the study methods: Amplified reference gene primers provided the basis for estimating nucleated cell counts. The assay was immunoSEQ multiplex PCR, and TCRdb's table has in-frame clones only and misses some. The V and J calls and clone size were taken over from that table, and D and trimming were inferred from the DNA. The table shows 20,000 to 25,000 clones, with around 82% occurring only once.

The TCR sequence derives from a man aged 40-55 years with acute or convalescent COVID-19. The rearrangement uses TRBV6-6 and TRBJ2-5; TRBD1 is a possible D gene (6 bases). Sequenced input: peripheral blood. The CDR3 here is CASSLGQNQETQYF. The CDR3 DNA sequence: TGTGCCAGCAGCCTTGGACAGAATCAAGAGACCCAGTACTTC.